The next 23 T cell receptor beta chains were all read from a single sample in a study of blood T cell repertoires in COVID-19. Produced via immunoSEQ multiplex PCR; TCRdb's table is partial and in-frame only. The sample lists about 110,000 clones; about three quarters were seen once. Sequenced: peripheral blood. Receptors were obtained from a human donor in a cohort sampled during active or convalescent COVID-19.

The table lists this clone with a few counts. The V and J genes are TRBV7-3 and TRBJ2-2; D gene uncertain. Germline V gives CDR1 SGHTA, CDR2 FQGTGA. V was clipped by 5 bases and J by 6 bases, with 10 bases between them. The CDR3 consists of 13 residues. The CDR3, as DNA: TGTGCCAGCAGCCAGACATTGGCCGGGGAGCTGTTTTTT. Translated: CASSQTLAGELFF.

V is TRBV5-6 and J is TRBJ2-1; D may be TRBD1 (6 bases). The V end was cut by 3 bases, the J end by 2 bases, with 9 bases between. The CDR3 has 14 amino acids. CDR1 is SGHDT and CDR2 is YYEEEE in the germline V gene. The CDR3 is CASSWGLTYNEQFF. CDR3 bases: TGTGCCAGCAGCTGGGGGCTCACCTACAATGAGCAGTTCTTC.

This chain links TRBV28 with TRBJ1-1; D remains ambiguous. V was pared by 2 bases and J by 0 bases, with 10 bases between. Per germline, CDR1 MDHEN and CDR2 SYDVKM. The CDR3 length is 15 residues. The CDR3 nucleotides read TGTGCCAGCAGTTTAGTCCCCAGGTTGAACACTGAAGCTTTCTTT. Its translation: CASSLVPRLNTEAFF.

The chain links TRBV5-1 to TRBJ2-1; TRBD2 matches 7 bases. Germline values: CDR1 SGHRS, CDR2 YFSETQ. The CDR3 sequence is 15 residues long. V gave up 6 bases and J gave up 4 bases; unmatched junction bases: 10. Here the CDR3 reads CASIKEAGSYNEQFF. In DNA form, the CDR3 reads TGCGCCAGCATAAAAGAAGCGGGGTCGTACAATGAGCAGTTCTTC.

The chain joins TRBV5-1 to TRBJ2-7; 8 nucleotides line up with TRBD2. The junction had 3 bases not matched to a gene; V was cut back by 1 base and J by 3 bases. The CDR3 consists of 14 residues. CDR1 is SGHRS and CDR2 is YFSETQ in the germline V gene. This CDR3 is CASSLSGGGYEQYF. The CDR3 DNA sequence: TGCGCCAGCAGCTTGTCGGGAGGGGGCTACGAGCAGTACTTC.

The V gene is TRBV4-3, the J gene TRBJ1-6; D is uncertain. V was cut by 2 bases and J by 0 bases, with 8 bases left in between. The CDR3 is 16 amino acids. Germline loops: CDR1 LGHNA, CDR2 YSLEER. CDR3 protein: CASSQISSSYNSPLHF. The CDR3 region has the DNA TGCGCCAGCAGCCAAATCAGTTCCTCCTATAATTCACCCCTCCACTTT.

J is TRBJ2-3 and V is TRBV11-3; perhaps TRBD2 as D (6 bases). The germline CDR1 and CDR2 sequences are SGHNT and YENEEA. V was clipped by 3 bases and J by 2 bases, with 12 bases between them. This CDR3 contains 15 residues. The CDR3 loop is CASSFGGATTDTQYF. CDR3 DNA: TGTGCCAGCAGCTTTGGAGGGGCCACCACAGATACGCAGTATTTT.

This chain connects TRBV5-4 to TRBJ1-6; maybe TRBD1 (6 bases). Germline CDR1 is SGHNT and CDR2 is YYREEE (reference sequence). This CDR3 is built from 17 residues. V shed 4 bases and J shed 0 bases, with 14 bases lying between them. DNA for the CDR3: TGTGCCAGCAGCAAGACAGGTTATAGCTCCTATAATTCACCCCTCCACTTT. It specifies CASSKTGYSSYNSPLHF.

J is TRBJ2-1 and V is TRBV18; 7 nucleotides match TRBD2. J gave up 5 bases and V 2 bases, and 6 bases lay outside the gene matches. Germline V lookup: CDR1 KGHSH, CDR2 LQKENI. This CDR3 region has 15 residues. The CDR3 bases are TGTGCCAGCTCACCAAGCCGGGACTATGACAATGAGCAGTTCTTC. Protein product: CASSPSRDYDNEQFF.

The chain employs TRBV7-9 and TRBJ1-2; D is ambiguous. The length of the CDR3 is 14 residues. CDR1 is SEHNR, CDR2 FQNEAQ, per germline (reference sequence). Trimming removed 1 base from V and 0 bases from J, with 6 bases in between. CDR3 sequence: CASSLDAANYGYTF. CDR3 DNA sequence: TGTGCCAGCAGCTTAGATGCGGCTAACTATGGCTACACCTTC.

J is TRBJ2-1 and V is TRBV5-1; D gene unclear. Germline V gives CDR1 SGHRS, CDR2 YFSETQ. CDR3 length: 15 amino acids. V lost 1 base and J lost 1, with 9 bases in between. The CDR3 protein is CASSLLISSYNEQFF. The CDR3 DNA sequence: TGCGCCAGCAGCTTGTTAATATCTTCCTACAATGAGCAGTTCTTC.

This chain uses TRBV18 with TRBJ2-5; 13 bases line up with TRBD2. Per the germline V gene, CDR1 is KGHSH and CDR2 is LQKENI. The junction had 9 bases not matched to a gene; V was cut back by 6 bases and J by 5 bases. The CDR3 spans 16 residues. Here the CDR3 reads CASSPGLAGSGETQYF. As DNA, the CDR3 is TGTGCCAGCTCCCCGGGACTAGCGGGGAGCGGGGAGACCCAGTACTTC.

The chain links TRBV5-1 to TRBJ2-2, with 9 bases fitting TRBD1. CDR3 length: 16 residues. Germline V CDR1 and CDR2: SGHRS, YFSETQ. With V trimmed by 3 bases and J by 3 bases, 6 bases remained unmatched. CDR3 sequence: CASSSRDRAYTGELFF. CDR3 in DNA: TGCGCCAGCAGCTCCCGGGACAGGGCCTACACCGGGGAGCTGTTTTTT. Supplemented by reference TRBV5-1 and TRBJ2-2, the full variable domain reads KAGVTQTPRYLIKTRGQQVTLSCSPISGHRSVSWYQQTPGQGLQFLFEYFSETQRNKGNFPGRFSGRQFSNSRSEMNVSTLELGDSALYLCASSSRDRAYTGELFFGEGSRLTVL.

The chain links TRBV4-3 to TRBJ2-5; tentative D call: TRBD1 (6 bases). Germline V gene data show CDR1 as LGHNA and CDR2 as YSLEER. There are 15 residues in the CDR3. The V gene lost 4 bases and the J gene lost 5 bases, with 17 bases spanning the gap. CDR3 residues: CASSPVSGQGETQYF. The CDR3 nucleotides are TGCGCCAGCAGCCCCGTTTCTGGGCAGGGGGAGACCCAGTACTTC.

The CDR3, as DNA: TGTGCCAGCAGCTTGGCTTTCGGCCGGGACAGAACCAGGGGTACGCAGTATTTT. Translating it yields CASSLAFGRDRTRGTQYF. The genes are TRBV5-8 and TRBJ2-3, with TRBD1 identical over 7 bases. The J segment lost 8 bases and the V segment lost 0 bases, leaving 18 bases of the junction unmatched. This CDR3 is built from 18 residues. Germline V gives CDR1 SGHTS, CDR2 YDEGEE.

The V gene is TRBV9, the J gene TRBJ1-3, with TRBD1 identical over 9 bases. From germline, CDR1 is SGDLS and CDR2 YYNGEE. The CDR3 totals 15 residues. With 3 bases clipped from V and 2 bases from J, the junction kept 3 bases outside the gene matches. DNA of the CDR3: TGTGCCAGCAGCGGTACAGGGGGCCCTGGAAACACCATATATTTT. Its protein product is CASSGTGGPGNTIYF.

This chain links TRBV11-2 with TRBJ2-6; D is uncertain. Per the germline V gene, CDR1 is SGHAT and CDR2 is FQNNGV. The CDR3 consists of 15 residues. V was clipped by 5 bases and J by 0 bases, with 8 bases between them. Written as DNA, the CDR3 is TGTGCCAGCAGCCCTAACCTCTCTGGGGCCAACGTCCTGACTTTC. It translates to CASSPNLSGANVLTF.

The J gene is TRBJ2-7, the V gene TRBV3-1 (or the pseudogene TRBV3-2), with D perhaps TRBD2 (5 bases). Per the germline V gene, CDR1 is LGHDT and CDR2 is YNNKEL (reference sequence). The CDR3 runs 17 residues. V lost 0 bases and J lost 6, with 21 bases in between. The CDR3 loop is CASSQEIGLGSTPEQYF. The CDR3 DNA follows: TGTGCCAGCAGCCAAGAGATCGGGTTAGGGAGCACTCCCGAGCAGTACTTC.

This clone was picked up many times. V is TRBV5-1 and J is TRBJ1-2, with 7 bases identical to TRBD1. Trimming removed 3 bases from V and 5 bases from J; junction bases left unmatched: 4. The germline gives CDR1 SGHRS, CDR2 YFSETQ. The CDR3 length is 13 residues. The CDR3 nucleotides read TGCGCCAGCAGCTGGGGACAGAGTTATGGCTACACCTTC. Residues: CASSWGQSYGYTF.

This chain links TRBV3-1 (or the pseudogene TRBV3-2) with TRBJ1-2, with a possible D match to TRBD1 (5 bases). Germline V gene lookup returns CDR1 LGHDT and CDR2 YNNKEL (reference sequence). V lost 4 bases and J 10 bases, leaving 22 bases between the germline ends. The CDR3 runs to 15 residues. Here the CDR3 DNA reads TGTGCCAGCAGCCCTTATTCGACAGAGCTCAACGCCTACACCTTC. Amino acid sequence: CASSPYSTELNAYTF.

This clone occurred once. The rearrangement joins TRBV14 to TRBJ2-1, with 8 positions matching TRBD1. CDR1 is SGHDN and CDR2 is FVKESK in the germline V gene. V shed 1 base and J 0 bases; nucleotides not matched to a gene: 8. CDR3 length equals 18 residues. CDR3 sequence reads: CASSQARQGKGSYNEQFF. Here the CDR3 DNA reads TGTGCCAGCAGCCAAGCTCGACAGGGGAAGGGCTCCTACAATGAGCAGTTCTTC.

J is TRBJ2-2 and V is TRBV3-1 (or the pseudogene TRBV3-2); a weak D match, TRBD2 (6 bases). The V and J ends lost 4 bases and 5 bases respectively, with 11 bases between them. Germline CDR1 is LGHDT and CDR2 is YNNKEL (reference sequence). The CDR3 has 14 residues. CDR3 bases: TGTGCCAGCAGCCCGGCGGGGTTTACCGGGGAGCTGTTTTTT. This translates into CASSPAGFTGELFF.

The J gene is TRBJ2-2, the V gene TRBV19, with TRBD1 matching over 10 bases. Germline CDR1 reads LNHDA; CDR2 reads SQIVND (reference sequence). The CDR3 sequence is 16 residues long. V was pared by 6 bases and J by 6 bases, with 10 bases of the junction left unmatched. CDR3 in amino acids: CASSPARTGGSGELFF. CDR3 DNA sequence: TGTGCCAGTAGCCCTGCGCGGACAGGGGGTTCCGGGGAGCTGTTTTTT. Drawing the rest from reference TRBV19 and TRBJ2-2, the complete variable domain is DGGITQSPKYLFRKEGQNVTLSCEQNLNHDAMYWYRQDPGQGLRLIYYSQIVNDFQKGDIAEGYSVSREKKESFPLTVTSAQKNPTAFYLCASSPARTGGSGELFFGEGSRLTVL.